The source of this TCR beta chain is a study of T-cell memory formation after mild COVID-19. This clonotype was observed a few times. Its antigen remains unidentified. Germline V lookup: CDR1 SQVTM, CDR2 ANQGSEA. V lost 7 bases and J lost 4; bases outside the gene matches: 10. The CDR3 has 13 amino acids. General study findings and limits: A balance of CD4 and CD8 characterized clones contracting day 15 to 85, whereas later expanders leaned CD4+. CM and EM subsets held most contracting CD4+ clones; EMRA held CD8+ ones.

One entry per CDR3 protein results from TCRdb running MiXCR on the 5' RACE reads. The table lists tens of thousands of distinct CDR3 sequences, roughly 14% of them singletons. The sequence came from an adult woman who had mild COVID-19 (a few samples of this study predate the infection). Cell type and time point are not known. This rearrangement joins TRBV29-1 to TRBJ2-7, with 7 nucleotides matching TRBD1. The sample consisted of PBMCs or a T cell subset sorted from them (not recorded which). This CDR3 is CSAVGDRSYEQYF. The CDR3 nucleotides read TGCAGCGCAGTTGGGGACAGATCATACGAGCAGTACTTC.